Listed below are T cell receptor beta chains from one sample, sequenced in a study of memory CD8 T cells in hepatitis C reinfection. Method: immunoSEQ multiplex PCR; TCRdb's copy keeps in-frame clones and lacks some. The data contain just over 45,000 clones, roughly 89% of them seen just once; the ten biggest clones take up more than 0.6%. Material: naive CD8+ T cells sorted from blood. These receptors were obtained from a young man with hepatitis C virus infection. CDR3s include the opening cysteine and the closing phenylalanine or tryptophan. Fields, in order: CDR3 protein, CDR3 DNA, clone size, V gene, J gene, D gene. A D gene is named only where the DNA matches it firmly. Clone size appears in some rows only: once, few, many, or a class for an expanded clone.

CASRTGGTEAFF	TGTGCCAGCAGGACAGGGGGCACTGAAGCTTTCTTT	.	TRBV27	TRBJ1-1	TRBD1
CASSQDRGQGTNYGYTF	TGCGCCAGCAGCCAAGATCGAGGACAGGGTACTAACTATGGCTACACCTTC	.	TRBV4-3	TRBJ1-2	TRBD1
CAWSGSKNIQYF	TGTGCCTGGAGCGGGTCCAAAAACATTCAGTACTTC	.	TRBV30	TRBJ2-4	.
CASSQGTLQETQYF	TGCGCCAGCAGCCAAGGGACACTCCAAGAGACCCAGTACTTC	once	TRBV4-1	TRBJ2-5	.
CASSAGTGYGYTF	TGTGCCAGCAGCGCCGGGACAGGGTATGGCTACACCTTC	.	TRBV4-2	TRBJ1-2	TRBD1
CASSGEAELAKNIQYF	TGTGCCAGCAGCGGGGAAGCGGAACTAGCCAAAAACATTCAGTACTTC	.	TRBV7-2	TRBJ2-4	.
CASSSPQGNNEKLFF	TGTGCCAGCAGCTCACCTCAGGGCAATAATGAAAAACTGTTTTTT	.	TRBV9	TRBJ1-4	.
CASSMRTGSYEQYF	TGTGCCAGCAGTATGCGGACAGGCTCCTACGAGCAGTACTTC	.	TRBV2	TRBJ2-7	TRBD1
CASSFGTSAYEQYF	TGTGCCAGCAGCTTTGGGACTAGCGCCTACGAGCAGTACTTC	.	TRBV7-2	TRBJ2-7	TRBD2
CASSVGGGTEQYF	TGTGCCAGCAGCGTAGGAGGAGGGACCGAGCAGTACTTC	.	TRBV9	TRBJ2-7	.
CASSLVYGTSGYTF	TGTGCCAGCAGCTTAGTTTATGGGACAAGTGGCTACACCTTC	.	TRBV7-9	TRBJ1-2	.
CASSREVAGDTDTQYF	TGTGCCAGCAGCCGAGAGGTAGCGGGGGACACAGATACGCAGTATTTT	.	TRBV7-9	TRBJ2-3	TRBD2
CASSLSPGQGPNTGELFF	TGTGCCAGCAGTTTATCGCCGGGACAGGGACCGAACACCGGGGAGCTGTTTTTT	once	TRBV27	TRBJ2-2	TRBD1
CASSSRVLASKNEQFF	TGTGCCAGCAGTTCACGGGTGCTAGCGTCAAAAAATGAGCAGTTCTTC	.	TRBV27	TRBJ2-1	.
CASSPQNTGELFF	TGTGCCAGCAGTCCACAAAACACCGGGGAGCTGTTTTTT	.	TRBV6-5	TRBJ2-2	.
CASSERQTGFSGNTIYF	TGTGCCAGCAGTGAAAGACAGACCGGCTTCTCTGGAAACACCATATATTTT	.	TRBV6-1	TRBJ1-3	.
CASPSPLRGAQETQYF	TGTGCCAGCCCTTCTCCATTGCGGGGGGCCCAAGAGACCCAGTACTTC	once	TRBV27	TRBJ2-5	TRBD2
CASSFIQFSGRVDTQYF	TGTGCCAGCAGCTTCATTCAATTTAGCGGGAGGGTAGATACGCAGTATTTT	.	TRBV7-8	TRBJ2-3	TRBD2
CASSPGQGRWEAFF	TGTGCCAGCAGCCCGGGACAGGGCAGGTGGGAAGCTTTCTTT	.	TRBV13	TRBJ1-1	TRBD1
CASTSGGGPVDTQYF	TGTGCCAGCACGTCTGGCGGGGGGCCCGTTGATACGCAGTATTTT	.	TRBV7-9	TRBJ2-3	TRBD2
CASSLQGNGYTF	TGTGCCAGCAGTTTACAGGGCAATGGCTACACCTTC	.	TRBV28	TRBJ1-2	.
CASSIMASGKETQYF	TGTGCCAGTAGTATTATGGCTAGCGGGAAGGAGACCCAGTACTTC	.	TRBV19	TRBJ2-5	TRBD2
CASSLVQAGAGANVLTF	TGTGCCAGCAGCTTAGTACAGGCGGGAGCTGGGGCCAACGTCCTGACTTTC	.	TRBV7-9	TRBJ2-6	TRBD2
CASSSRLAGQETQYF	TGTGCCAGCAGTTCACGACTAGCGGGGCAAGAGACCCAGTACTTC	.	TRBV6-5	TRBJ2-5	TRBD2
CASSHPGQGRDEQYF	TGTGCCAGCAGCCATCCGGGACAGGGTCGGGACGAGCAGTACTTC	.	TRBV5-5	TRBJ2-7	TRBD1
CASRFGTGRTEAFF	TGTGCCAGCAGATTCGGGACAGGGAGAACTGAAGCTTTCTTT	once	TRBV6-5	TRBJ1-1	TRBD1
CASRGGGLWVAGKETQYF	TGCGCCAGCAGGGGTGGGGGCCTGTGGGTAGCGGGAAAAGAGACCCAGTACTTC	.	TRBV10-1	TRBJ2-5	TRBD2
CASSQGLSYNEQFF	TGTGCCAGCAGCCAGGGACTTTCCTACAATGAGCAGTTCTTC	once	TRBV7-9	TRBJ2-1	.
CASSLGFGGSSGEQFF	TGTGCCAGCAGCTTAGGTTTTGGGGGGTCCTCCGGGGAGCAGTTCTTC	.	TRBV11-3	TRBJ2-1	.
CASSKSTGHDSPLHF	TGTGCCAGCAGCAAAAGTACCGGACATGATTCACCCCTCCACTTT	.	TRBV21-1	TRBJ1-6	.
CATPKLHQRESESDTGELFF	TGCGCCACCCCTAAGCTTCATCAGCGGGAGTCGGAAAGTGACACCGGGGAGCTGTTTTTT	.	TRBV10-1	TRBJ2-2	TRBD2
CASSRSSGGASEQFF	TGCGCCAGCAGCCGCTCTAGCGGGGGGGCGAGTGAGCAGTTCTTC	once	TRBV4-1	TRBJ2-1	TRBD2
CASSVGGLAGRETQYF	TGTGCCAGCAGCGTAGGAGGACTAGCGGGACGGGAGACCCAGTACTTC	.	TRBV9	TRBJ2-5	TRBD2
CASSLSSSFNTGELFF	TGCGCCAGCAGCCTCTCCTCCTCTTTCAACACCGGGGAGCTGTTTTTT	.	TRBV4-1	TRBJ2-2	.
CASNGDTYSNQPQHF	TGTGCCAGCAACGGGGATACTTATAGCAATCAGCCCCAGCATTTT	.	TRBV28	TRBJ1-5	.